The 11 T cell receptor beta chains below were found in one sample sequenced in a study of blood T cell repertoires in COVID-19. Generated by immunoSEQ multiplex PCR, the TCRdb table keeps only in-frame clones and is missing some. The sample gives over 450,000 clones, roughly 87% of which show up once; over 0.7% is in the top ten. The material sequenced was peripheral blood. Receptors originate from a man in his late teens or twenties with COVID-19, enrolled during active disease.

This rearrangement joins TRBV3-1 (or the pseudogene TRBV3-2) to TRBJ2-1; the match to TRBD1 covers 9 bases. J lost 4 bases, V lost 5 bases, and 6 bases had no gene match. CDR1 is LGHDT, CDR2 YNNKEL, per germline (reference sequence). This CDR3 region has 15 residues. The CDR3 spells CASSAYRGPYNEQFF. The CDR3 DNA reads as TGTGCCAGCAGCGCATACAGGGGGCCATACAATGAGCAGTTCTTC.

This rearrangement joins TRBV6-5 to TRBJ2-1, with D tentatively TRBD1 (5 bases). From germline, CDR1 is MNHEY and CDR2 SVGAGI. The CDR3 sequence is 14 residues long. Deletions cut 7 bases from V and 10 bases from J, with 20 bases between. The CDR3 bases are TGTGCCAGCACCGCAGGGCAGGCGCCCGGGGAGCAGTTCTTC. Its translation is CASTAGQAPGEQFF.

The chain employs TRBV7-8 and TRBJ2-5, with 11 nucleotides matching TRBD2. The J segment lost 5 bases and the V segment lost 4 bases, leaving 6 bases of the junction unmatched. The CDR3 runs 15 residues. The germline gives CDR1 SGHVS, CDR2 FQNEAQ. The CDR3 nucleotides read TGTGCCAGCAGCTCTAGCGGGGGGCCAGGGGAGACCCAGTACTTC. This gives the protein CASSSSGGPGETQYF.

The CDR3 loop reads CASSYRRGEKYF. The CDR3 bases are TGTGCCAGCAGTTATCGGCGCGGGGAGAAGTACTTC. The V and J genes are TRBV6-5 and TRBJ2-7; tentatively, D is TRBD2 (6 bases). The CDR3 is 12 residues long. Between the trimmed V and J ends, which lost 3 bases and 11 bases, there was a span of 14 bases. The germline V gene has CDR1 MNHEY and CDR2 SVGAGI.

The rearrangement uses TRBV7-3 and TRBJ2-2; 10 nucleotides match TRBD2. Per germline, CDR1 SGHTA and CDR2 FQGTGA. The CDR3 sequence is 16 residues long. The junction had 6 bases not matched to a gene; V was cut back by 3 bases and J by 5 bases. The CDR3 coding sequence is TGTGCCAGCAGCTTTAAGCGGGAGGGCCGAACCGGGGAGCTGTTTTTT. Translating gives CASSFKREGRTGELFF.

The table lists this clone with a few counts. The identical CDR3 is also encoded by other nucleotide sequences in the sample. The chain joins TRBV6-5 to TRBJ1-2; 9 bases are a match to TRBD1. From germline, CDR1 is MNHEY and CDR2 SVGAGI. The CDR3 is 14 amino acids. Trimming cost V 2 bases and J 8 bases; bases outside gene matches: 6. The CDR3 reads CASSYPGQGDGYTF. The CDR3 coding sequence is TGTGCCAGCAGTTACCCGGGACAGGGAGACGGCTACACCTTC.

The chain combines TRBV2 with TRBJ2-1, with a tentative D call TRBD1 (6 bases). The CDR3 is made up of 18 amino acids. V was shortened by 4 bases and J by 0 bases, with 19 bases between the two germline ends. Germline CDR1 SNHLY, CDR2 FYNNEI. The CDR3 DNA reads as TGTGCCAGCAGTGGGACTTGGGGGCCGTTCGACTCCTACAATGAGCAGTTCTTC. Residues: CASSGTWGPFDSYNEQFF.

The rearrangement uses TRBV11-2 and TRBJ1-2; D not resolved. Germline CDR1 SGHAT, CDR2 FQNNGV. This CDR3 comprises 14 residues. V dropped 1 base and J dropped 4 bases, with 10 bases sitting between them. The CDR3 loop reads CASSLVDTFYGYTF. CDR3 bases: TGTGCCAGCAGCTTAGTAGACACCTTCTATGGCTACACCTTC. The complete variable domain, with remaining parts taken from reference TRBV11-2 and TRBJ1-2, reads EAGVAQSPRYKIIEKRQSVAFWCNPISGHATLYWYQQILGQGPKLLIQFQNNGVVDDSQLPKDRFSAERLKGVDSTLKIQPAKLEDSAVYLCASSLVDTFYGYTFGSGTRLTVV.

The V call is TRBV5-1, the J call TRBJ2-3, with 9 positions matching TRBD1. Germline CDR1 reads SGHRS; CDR2 reads YFSETQ. The CDR3 totals 15 residues. Trimming took 4 bases from V and 14 from J; bases not matched to a gene: 17. The CDR3 sequence is CASSQAGTGTQSRYF. The CDR3 DNA reads TGCGCCAGCAGCCAAGCGGGGACAGGGACCCAGAGTCGGTATTTT.

The chain has TRBV5-4 and TRBJ2-5, with 10 bases matching TRBD2. Germline CDR1 reads SGHNT; CDR2 reads YYREEE (reference sequence). There are 16 residues in the CDR3. The J segment lost 2 bases and the V segment lost 4 bases, leaving 8 bases of the junction unmatched. Here the CDR3 DNA reads TGTGCCAGCAGCCCGGGGCTAGCGGGGGTACAAGAGACCCAGTACTTC. This translates into CASSPGLAGVQETQYF.

The chain links TRBV6-5 to TRBJ2-7; the match to TRBD1 covers 8 bases. V lost 5 bases and J lost 1; bases outside the gene matches: 1. This CDR3 comprises 13 residues. Per the germline V gene, CDR1 is MNHEY and CDR2 is SVGAGI. The CDR3 DNA sequence: TGTGCCAGCAGTAGACAGGGGTCCTACGAGCAGTACTTC. Amino acids: CASSRQGSYEQYF.